The sequence of this T cell receptor beta chain was determined in a study of response to subunit inactivated influenza vaccine. A remark on this clonotype: Its antigen is currently unknown.

Via MiXCR, TCRdb re-called the RT-PCR reads, giving one row per CDR3 protein. The sample lists approximately 570,000 distinct CDR3 sequences, under 9% occurring once. Germline CDR1 reads SGHVS; CDR2 reads FQNEAQ. CDR3 length: 15 amino acids. The J segment lost 2 bases and the V segment lost 4 bases, leaving 3 bases of the junction unmatched. Points from the study as a whole: T cells newly recruited by each seasonal influenza vaccination are few, the authors suggested.

Sample: PBMCs from blood, taken around 25 months after vaccination. The chain links TRBV7-8 to TRBJ2-1; TRBD1 agrees at 9 bases. The TCR was taken from a man aged 45 to 70 who received an inactivated influenza vaccine. The CDR3 coding sequence is TGTGCCAGCAGCTACAGGGGGCCCCCCTACAATGAGCAGTTCTTC. It encodes CASSYRGPPYNEQFF.